The 17 T cell receptor beta chains below were found in one sample sequenced in a study of cytotoxic CD8 clonotypes in ibrutinib-treated CLL. The assay was immunoSEQ multiplex PCR, and TCRdb's table has in-frame clones only and misses some. The data show approximately 90,000 clones, roughly four fifths seen once. The sample was PBMCs, taken after 24 months of ibrutinib treatment. The receptors were sampled from a human donor with chronic lymphocytic leukemia.

The J gene is TRBJ1-4, the V gene TRBV11-2, with TRBD1 identical over 7 bases. Per the germline V gene, CDR1 is SGHAT and CDR2 is FQNNGV. V lost 1 base to trimming and J lost 7 bases; unmatched junction nucleotides: 9. The CDR3 length is 16 residues. CDR3 bases: TGTGCCAGCAGCTTAGTATTAGGGGGCGCGGGTGAAAAACTGTTTTTT. As protein: CASSLVLGGAGEKLFF.

The table lists this clone with a count of one. CDR3 DNA: TGTGCCAGCAGGACAGGGAACAAGTACGAGCAGTACTTC. Translated, it gives CASRTGNKYEQYF. The chain links TRBV28 to TRBJ2-7; 7 nucleotides line up with TRBD1. This CDR3 comprises 13 residues. Germline V gene data show CDR1 as MDHEN and CDR2 as SYDVKM. The V gene end was trimmed by 6 bases and the J gene end by 4 bases; junction bases not matched to a gene: 6.

This rearrangement joins TRBV5-1 to TRBJ2-1; D gene ambiguous. Looked up from germline, CDR1 is SGHRS and CDR2 is YFSETQ. The V gene lost 5 bases and the J gene lost 5 bases, with 14 bases spanning the gap. The CDR3 has 14 residues. The CDR3: CASRVFVWDNEQFF. The CDR3 DNA follows: TGCGCCAGCAGGGTGTTCGTTTGGGACAATGAGCAGTTCTTC.

V and J are TRBV5-4 and TRBJ2-5, with D possibly called TRBD1 or TRBD2 (5 bases each). Looked up from germline, CDR1 is SGHNT and CDR2 is YYREEE (reference sequence). Trimming took off 5 bases at V and 5 bases at J, with 16 bases between the two ends. This CDR3 is built from 14 residues. Here the CDR3 reads CASRSGPEGETQYF. The CDR3 DNA is TGTGCCAGCAGATCGGGACCCGAGGGGGAGACCCAGTACTTC. Full variable domain (rest looked up from reference TRBV5-4 and TRBJ2-5): ETGVTQSPTHLIKTRGQQVTLRCSSQSGHNTVSWYQQALGQGPQFIFQYYREEENGRGNFPPRFSGLQFPNYSSELNVNALELDDSALYLCASRSGPEGETQYFGPGTRLLVL.

The chain combines TRBV27 with TRBJ2-7, with D tentatively TRBD1 or TRBD2 (5 bases each). The V gene lost 7 bases and the J gene lost 4 bases, with 20 bases spanning the gap. In germline, CDR1 is MNHEY, CDR2 SMNVEV (reference sequence). This CDR3 contains 15 residues. CDR3 DNA: TGTGCCAGCACCCAAAGGATCGGGACCCTATACGAGCAGTACTTC. This translates into CASTQRIGTLYEQYF.

This clone was detected only a few times. This chain links TRBV18 with TRBJ2-7, with 10 nucleotides matching TRBD1. This CDR3 contains 14 residues. Losses at the gene ends were 6 bases for V and 4 bases for J; bases not matched to a gene: 6. Germline values: CDR1 KGHSH, CDR2 LQKENI. CDR3 residues: CASSPTGGNYEQYF. As DNA, the CDR3 is TGTGCCAGCTCGCCGACAGGGGGCAATTACGAGCAGTACTTC.

This clone ranks as medium-sized (0.01 to 0.1%). This chain connects TRBV5-1 to TRBJ1-4; 8 bases align to TRBD1. Germline V lookup: CDR1 SGHRS, CDR2 YFSETQ. This CDR3 has 15 amino acids. Trimming took 1 base from V and 6 from J; bases not matched to a gene: 5. The chain's CDR3 is CASSLQGAQDEKLFF. For the CDR3, the DNA is TGCGCCAGCAGCTTGCAGGGGGCTCAGGATGAAAAACTGTTTTTT.

The gene calls are TRBV7-2 and TRBJ1-1; D possibly corresponds to TRBD1 (5 bases). Trimming left V 5 bases short and J 1 base short, with 8 bases between. The CDR3 sequence is 13 residues long. Germline V CDR1 and CDR2: SGHTA, FQGNSA. CDR3 sequence: CASSLDRNTEAFF. As DNA, the CDR3 is TGTGCCAGCAGCCTCGACAGGAACACTGAAGCTTTCTTT.

The chain has TRBV7-9 and TRBJ2-1; 8 bases map to TRBD2. The V and J ends lost 0 bases and 7 bases, in that order; junction bases with no gene match: 2. The germline gives CDR1 SEHNR, CDR2 FQNEAQ (reference sequence). The CDR3 covers 14 residues. CDR3 in amino acids: CASSLALAGNEQFF. The CDR3 nucleotides are TGTGCCAGCAGCTTAGCGCTAGCGGGTAATGAGCAGTTCTTC.

This CDR3 reads CASSLAGGRESQYF. CDR3 coding DNA: TGCGCCAGCAGCTTGGCGGGGGGGCGAGAGTCGCAGTATTTT. J is TRBJ2-3 and V is TRBV5-1; 8 bases agree with TRBD2. This CDR3 spans 14 amino acids. J was trimmed by 10 bases and V by 0 bases; bases with no gene match: 7. Germline V gene sequence: CDR1 SGHRS, CDR2 YFSETQ. The whole variable domain, filled in from reference TRBV5-1 and TRBJ2-3, reads KAGVTQTPRYLIKTRGQQVTLSCSPISGHRSVSWYQQTPGQGLQFLFEYFSETQRNKGNFPGRFSGRQFSNSRSEMNVSTLELGDSALYLCASSLAGGRESQYFGPGTRLTVL.

This clone was counted between two and nine times. This sequence joins TRBV28 and TRBJ2-1; no definite D call. The CDR3 is 11 amino acids. The germline gives CDR1 MDHEN, CDR2 SYDVKM. Trimming took 6 bases from V and 5 from J, leaving 5 bases between them. For the CDR3, the DNA is TGTGCCAGCAGCTCTAACAATGAGCAGTTCTTC. Encoded protein: CASSSNNEQFF.

V is TRBV7-2 and J is TRBJ2-7; D ambiguous. The V and J ends lost 5 bases and 11 bases respectively, with 13 bases between them. Germline V gene data show CDR1 as SGHTA and CDR2 as FQGNSA. This CDR3 region has 11 residues. CDR3 DNA: TGTGCCAGCAGCATACAACAGAGCAAGTACTTC. Amino acid sequence: CASSIQQSKYF.

This clone was detected a few times. The chain carries TRBV6-1 and TRBJ1-1, with 7 bases fitting TRBD1. Trimming removed 8 bases from V and 8 bases from J; junction bases left unmatched: 11. CDR3 length equals 13 residues. The V gene's germline CDR1 is MNHNS and CDR2 SASEGT. This chain's CDR3 is CASPINRGGEAFF. CDR3 nucleotide sequence: TGTGCCAGCCCTATTAACAGGGGCGGAGAAGCTTTCTTT.

The rearrangement uses TRBV18 and TRBJ1-5; D not resolved. Germline CDR1 and CDR2: KGHSH and LQKENI. V was cut by 3 bases and J by 0 bases, with 12 bases left in between. CDR3 length: 16 amino acids. CDR3 region: CASSPGGLNSNQPQHF. For the CDR3, the DNA is TGTGCCAGCTCACCGGGAGGGTTGAATAGCAATCAGCCCCAGCATTTT.

V usage is TRBV18 and J usage is TRBJ2-2; D is uncertain. The germline CDR1 and CDR2 sequences are KGHSH and LQKENI. Trimming cost V 6 bases and J 7 bases, with 6 bases left between them. This CDR3 comprises 11 residues. This CDR3 is CASSADGELFF. The DNA of the CDR3 is TGTGCCAGCTCGGCTGACGGGGAGCTGTTTTTT.

The rearrangement joins TRBV18 to TRBJ1-1, with no clear D. Trimming removed 6 bases at V and 1 base at J, with 15 bases between. Germline-derived CDR1 and CDR2 are KGHSH and LQKENI. This CDR3 region has 15 residues. The CDR3 loop reads CASSLSGPTNTEAFF. CDR3 in DNA: TGTGCCAGCTCTCTATCTGGGCCGACGAACACTGAAGCTTTCTTT.

The sample holds a few counts of this clone. Germline is not matched at one junction end, which may reflect a read error. The gene calls are TRBV5-3 and TRBJ2-3; D unresolved. TRBV5-3 is an ORF; its function is uncertain. The CDR3 runs to 12 residues. CDR3 residues: CASSHDTDTQYF. The CDR3 DNA reads TGCGCCAGCAGCCACGACACAGATACGCAGTATTTT.